A selection of T cell receptor beta chains follows, all from one sample in a study of vaccination and CD4 T cells after COVID-19. No antigen has been assigned to these receptors. Via MiXCR, TCRdb re-called the PCR reads, giving one row per CDR3 protein. The table has around 20,000 distinct CDR3 sequences, roughly 60% seen once; the top ten hold approximately 7%. The material was CD4+ T cells from blood, cultured in vitro, obtained before SARS-CoV-2 vaccination. Receptors were obtained from a human donor who had recovered from COVID-19. The CDR3 runs from the conserved cysteine through the conserved F or W. D genes are given only for firm matches. Clone size is given for some rows only: seen once, a few or many times, or a class if the clone is expanded.

DNA: TGTGCCAGCAGTTTACCAAGTCGGGAGACCCAGTACTTC
CDR3: CASSLPSRETQYF
D: .
J: TRBJ2-5
size: .
V: TRBV6-2/TRBV6-3

DNA: TGCAGTGCTAGAACCGGGACAGGGGGACGTAACACTGAAGCTTTCTTT
CDR3: CSARTGTGGRNTEAFF
D: TRBD1
J: TRBJ1-1
size: .
V: TRBV20-1

DNA: TGTGCCAGCAGCTTAAGACAGGGCGGCGTGACAAATTCACCCCTCCACTTT
CDR3: CASSLRQGGVTNSPLHF
D: TRBD1
J: TRBJ1-6
size: .
V: TRBV5-6

DNA: TGTGCCATCAGAGGGGGACTGCAGAGCCCCTACGAGCAGTACTTC
CDR3: CAIRGGLQSPYEQYF
D: .
J: TRBJ2-7
size: .
V: TRBV10-3

DNA: TGCAGTGCTAGAGACGAGGGGATTGGAATCAATGAGCAGTTCTTC
CDR3: CSARDEGIGINEQFF
D: .
J: TRBJ2-1
size: .
V: TRBV20-1

DNA: TGCAGTGCTAGAGATAGTGTGTACACGAACTATGGCTACACCTTC
CDR3: CSARDSVYTNYGYTF
D: .
J: TRBJ1-2
size: few
V: TRBV20-1

DNA: TGTGCCAGCAGTCCGGGACAGATAGAGACCCAGTACTTC
CDR3: CASSPGQIETQYF
D: TRBD1
J: TRBJ2-5
size: .
V: TRBV12-3/TRBV12-4

DNA: TGTGCCAGCAGGCCCGTGAGCAATCAGCCCCAGCATTTT
CDR3: CASRPVSNQPQHF
D: .
J: TRBJ1-5
size: .
V: TRBV6-1

DNA: TGTGCCAGCAGTGAGGATGGGGACTCTCCCCTCCACTTT
CDR3: CASSEDGDSPLHF
D: .
J: TRBJ1-6
size: .
V: TRBV6-1

DNA: TGTGCCAGCAGCCCGGGGACAGCGACGAACACCGGGGAGCTGTTTTTT
CDR3: CASSPGTATNTGELFF
D: TRBD1
J: TRBJ2-2
size: few
V: TRBV5-4

DNA: TGCAGTGCTAGAGTACAACGCGGGGGGGGTACAGATACGCAGTATTTT
CDR3: CSARVQRGGGTDTQYF
D: TRBD2
J: TRBJ2-3
size: .
V: TRBV20-1

DNA: TGTGCCAGCAGCAAGGGGACTAGCGGGGAAGAGACCCAGTACTTC
CDR3: CASSKGTSGEETQYF
D: TRBD2
J: TRBJ2-5
size: .
V: TRBV28

DNA: TGTGCCAGCTCACCTCAGGGACTCCAAGAGACCCAGTACTTC
CDR3: CASSPQGLQETQYF
D: .
J: TRBJ2-5
size: .
V: TRBV18

DNA: TGTGCCGGACAGACAGGGGGGTACACAGATACGCAGTATTTT
CDR3: CAGQTGGYTDTQYF
D: TRBD1
J: TRBJ2-3
size: .
V: TRBV6-2/TRBV6-3

DNA: TGTGCCAGCAGCTTAGCTCTTTCTGCCTACGAGCAGTACTTC
CDR3: CASSLALSAYEQYF
D: .
J: TRBJ2-7
size: .
V: TRBV7-9

DNA: TGCGCCAGCAGCCAAGGGACAGCCAATAATTCACCCCTCCACTTT
CDR3: CASSQGTANNSPLHF
D: .
J: TRBJ1-6
size: .
V: TRBV4-1

DNA: TGTGCCAGCAGTCGTCGACAGGATTACGAGCAGTACTTC
CDR3: CASSRRQDYEQYF
D: .
J: TRBJ2-7
size: .
V: TRBV7-8

DNA: TGTGCCAGCAGCTTAGGGGTAGGGGCGACTGAAGCTTTCTTT
CDR3: CASSLGVGATEAFF
D: .
J: TRBJ1-1
size: .
V: TRBV7-9

DNA: TGTGCCACCAGCAGAGCAGGGGGCAGGTCGGTAAGCAATCAGCCCCAGCATTTT
CDR3: CATSRAGGRSVSNQPQHF
D: TRBD1
J: TRBJ1-5
size: few
V: TRBV15

DNA: TGTGCCAGCAGTTACTCGACCTGGTTCTACGAGCAGTACTTC
CDR3: CASSYSTWFYEQYF
D: .
J: TRBJ2-7
size: once
V: TRBV6-2/TRBV6-3

DNA: TGTGCCAGCAGCCCAATAACCACTGGATTCTCCTACGAGCAGTACTTC
CDR3: CASSPITTGFSYEQYF
D: .
J: TRBJ2-7
size: .
V: TRBV28

DNA: TGTGCCAGCAGGATGCTTAGCGGAGCCATCTACAATGAGCAGTTCTTC
CDR3: CASRMLSGAIYNEQFF
D: .
J: TRBJ2-1
size: few
V: TRBV6-1

DNA: TGCGCCAGCAGCCCCCGCGGACAGACGATCAATCAGCCCCAGCATTTT
CDR3: CASSPRGQTINQPQHF
D: .
J: TRBJ1-5
size: .
V: TRBV4-1

DNA: TGTGCCAGCACCTCGGACAGGGAGTACACCTTC
CDR3: CASTSDREYTF
D: TRBD1
J: TRBJ1-2
size: few
V: TRBV7-9

DNA: TGTGCCAGCAGCCGGACAGAGCTTTACACTGAAGCTTTCTTT
CDR3: CASSRTELYTEAFF
D: .
J: TRBJ1-1
size: .
V: TRBV7-2

DNA: TGCAGTGCTAGAGATGTATCAAAGCCCTACGAGCAGTACTTC
CDR3: CSARDVSKPYEQYF
D: .
J: TRBJ2-7
size: .
V: TRBV20-1

DNA: TGTGCCTGGATGGACAGGGTTGAGGCCTACGAGCAGTACTTC
CDR3: CAWMDRVEAYEQYF
D: TRBD1
J: TRBJ2-7
size: .
V: TRBV30

DNA: TGCAGTGCCCCGGAGACCCAGTACTTC
CDR3: CSAPETQYF
D: .
J: TRBJ2-5
size: .
V: TRBV20-1

DNA: TGTGCCAGCAGCGTAGTCGGACTAGCGGGAGTTGATACGCAGTATTTT
CDR3: CASSVVGLAGVDTQYF
D: TRBD2
J: TRBJ2-3
size: .
V: TRBV9

DNA: TGTGCCAGCAGTGCCGCAGAGACCCAGTACTTC
CDR3: CASSAAETQYF
D: .
J: TRBJ2-5
size: .
V: TRBV25-1

DNA: TGTGCCATCAGTGAGGCACTAGCGGGAGCCTACGAGCAGTACTTC
CDR3: CAISEALAGAYEQYF
D: TRBD2
J: TRBJ2-7
size: .
V: TRBV10-3

DNA: TGTGCCAGCAGTAAGACAGGGGGGTACGAGCAGTACTTC
CDR3: CASSKTGGYEQYF
D: TRBD1
J: TRBJ2-7
size: .
V: TRBV6-1

DNA: TGTGCCAGCAGCCGAGGGACAGACTACGAGCAGTACTTC
CDR3: CASSRGTDYEQYF
D: TRBD1
J: TRBJ2-7
size: .
V: TRBV7-8

DNA: TGCAGTGCTACCAGGGGGCCGGGGGCCAAAAACATTCAGTACTTC
CDR3: CSATRGPGAKNIQYF
D: TRBD1
J: TRBJ2-4
size: few
V: TRBV20-1

DNA: TGTGCCAGCAGGTGGGTGGGTAATGAGCAGTTCTTC
CDR3: CASRWVGNEQFF
D: .
J: TRBJ2-1
size: once
V: TRBV28

DNA: TGTGCCAGCAGTTACTCGACAGGGGCTGGAAACACCATATATTTT
CDR3: CASSYSTGAGNTIYF
D: TRBD1
J: TRBJ1-3
size: .
V: TRBV6-5

DNA: TGTGCCACCAGTGATTCGACAATCCACTATGGCTACACCTTC
CDR3: CATSDSTIHYGYTF
D: .
J: TRBJ1-2
size: few
V: TRBV24-1

DNA: TGCGCCAGCAGCAGGGACCGCTCTGGTGAGCAGTTCTTC
CDR3: CASSRDRSGEQFF
D: .
J: TRBJ2-1
size: .
V: TRBV10-1

DNA: TGCAGTGCTAAAGGGGGTTATAATTCACCCCTCCACTTT
CDR3: CSAKGGYNSPLHF
D: .
J: TRBJ1-6
size: few
V: TRBV20-1

DNA: TGTGCCAGCAGCTTCGGACGAAGGGAGACCCAGTACTTC
CDR3: CASSFGRRETQYF
D: .
J: TRBJ2-5
size: few
V: TRBV11-2

DNA: TGTGCCAGCTCACGACCCCAAGGGTCCAATGAGCAGTTCTTC
CDR3: CASSRPQGSNEQFF
D: .
J: TRBJ2-1
size: .
V: TRBV18

DNA: TGTACCACCAGCAGAGATCTGGGCAGCAGCTCTGGGGCCAACGTCCTGACTTTC
CDR3: CTTSRDLGSSSGANVLTF
D: .
J: TRBJ2-6
size: .
V: TRBV15

DNA: TGTGCCAGCAGTCTCGTTCAAGGGAGAGCCTACGAGCAGTACTTC
CDR3: CASSLVQGRAYEQYF
D: .
J: TRBJ2-7
size: .
V: TRBV2

DNA: TGTGCCAGCGCGACAGGGTCTGGAAACACCATATATTTT
CDR3: CASATGSGNTIYF
D: TRBD1
J: TRBJ1-3
size: .
V: TRBV7-2

DNA: TGCAGTGCTAGTTCTGTCTCGGGGGCATACAATGAGCAGTTCTTC
CDR3: CSASSVSGAYNEQFF
D: .
J: TRBJ2-1
size: .
V: TRBV20-1

DNA: TGTGCCAGCAGAGAACGGGACAGCCAAGAGACCCAGTACTTC
CDR3: CASRERDSQETQYF
D: TRBD1
J: TRBJ2-5
size: once
V: TRBV7-9

DNA: TGTGCCAGCTACGGAGCCAAAAACATTCAGTACTTC
CDR3: CASYGAKNIQYF
D: .
J: TRBJ2-4
size: .
V: TRBV6-2/TRBV6-3

DNA: TGCAGTGCTAGACACCCCGGGGGCACCATATATTTT
CDR3: CSARHPGGTIYF
D: .
J: TRBJ1-3
size: .
V: TRBV20-1

DNA: TGCAGTGCTAAGGGACAGGGGACAGGGCCCCAGCATTTT
CDR3: CSAKGQGTGPQHF
D: TRBD1
J: TRBJ1-5
size: .
V: TRBV20-1

DNA: TGTGCCAGCAGAAGGGGGTATTCACCCCTCCACTTT
CDR3: CASRRGYSPLHF
D: .
J: TRBJ1-6
size: few
V: TRBV6-1

DNA: TGCAGTGCCGATGGGACTAGCGGTTACGAGCAGTACTTC
CDR3: CSADGTSGYEQYF
D: TRBD2
J: TRBJ2-7
size: .
V: TRBV20-1

DNA: TGCAGTGCTAGAGATCGTATATATGGCTACACCTTC
CDR3: CSARDRIYGYTF
D: .
J: TRBJ1-2
size: .
V: TRBV20-1